This T cell receptor beta chain comes out of a study of graft-versus-host responses after intestinal transplantation. General observations from the study: GvH clones occurred in recipient marrow; some first appeared in ileum or blood.

The assay was immunoSEQ multiplex PCR, and TCRdb's table has in-frame clones only and misses some. The repertoire holds around 67,000 clones, with over 75% as singletons. Comments on this clone: Its target is unknown.

After removal of 2 bases from V and 5 bases from J, the junction contained 0 bases not matched to a gene. The length of the CDR3 is 14 residues. In germline, CDR1 is SGHNT, CDR2 YYREEE (reference sequence). V usage is TRBV5-4 and J usage is TRBJ2-3; 12 nucleotides align to TRBD2. The clonotype was recovered from a human donor who was the organ donor for an intestinal transplant. The sequenced sample was unstimulated CD4+ T cells sorted from spleen or lymph node cells, obtained before transplant. This CDR3 is CASSLLAGGDTQYF. DNA of the CDR3: TGTGCCAGCAGCTTACTAGCGGGGGGAGATACGCAGTATTTT.